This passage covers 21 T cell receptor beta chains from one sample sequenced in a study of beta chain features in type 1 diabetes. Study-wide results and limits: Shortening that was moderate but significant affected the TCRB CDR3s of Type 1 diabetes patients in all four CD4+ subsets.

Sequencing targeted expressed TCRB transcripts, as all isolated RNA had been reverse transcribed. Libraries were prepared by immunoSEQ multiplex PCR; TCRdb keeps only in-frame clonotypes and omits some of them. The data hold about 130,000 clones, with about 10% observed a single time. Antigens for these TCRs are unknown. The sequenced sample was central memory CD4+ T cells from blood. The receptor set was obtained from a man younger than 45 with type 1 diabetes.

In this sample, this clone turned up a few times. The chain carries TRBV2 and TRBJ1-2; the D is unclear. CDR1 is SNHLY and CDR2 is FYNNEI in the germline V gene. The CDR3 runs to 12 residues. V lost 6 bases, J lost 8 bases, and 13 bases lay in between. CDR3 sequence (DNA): TGTGCCAGCAGCCCGCCAGGATCCGGCTACACCTTC. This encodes CASSPPGSGYTF.

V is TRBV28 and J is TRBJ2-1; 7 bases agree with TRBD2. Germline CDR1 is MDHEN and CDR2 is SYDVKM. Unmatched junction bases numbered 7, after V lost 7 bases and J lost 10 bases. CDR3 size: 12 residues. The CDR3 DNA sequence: TGTGCCAGCACGGGGGGACGTGAAGAGCAGTTCTTC. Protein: CASTGGREEQFF.

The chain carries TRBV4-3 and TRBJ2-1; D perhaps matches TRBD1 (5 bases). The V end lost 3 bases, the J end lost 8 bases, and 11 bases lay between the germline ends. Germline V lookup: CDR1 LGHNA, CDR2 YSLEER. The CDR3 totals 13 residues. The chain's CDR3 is CASSHSGIHEQFF. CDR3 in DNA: TGCGCCAGCAGCCACTCAGGGATCCATGAGCAGTTCTTC.

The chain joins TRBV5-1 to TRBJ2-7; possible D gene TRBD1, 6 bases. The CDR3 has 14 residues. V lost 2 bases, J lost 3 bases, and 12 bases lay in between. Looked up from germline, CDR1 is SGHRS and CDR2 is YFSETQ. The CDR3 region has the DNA TGCGCCAGCAGCTTTGGACAGACAAACTACGAGCAGTACTTC. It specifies CASSFGQTNYEQYF. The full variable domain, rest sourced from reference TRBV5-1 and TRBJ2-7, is KAGVTQTPRYLIKTRGQQVTLSCSPISGHRSVSWYQQTPGQGLQFLFEYFSETQRNKGNFPGRFSGRQFSNSRSEMNVSTLELGDSALYLCASSFGQTNYEQYFGPGTRLTVT.

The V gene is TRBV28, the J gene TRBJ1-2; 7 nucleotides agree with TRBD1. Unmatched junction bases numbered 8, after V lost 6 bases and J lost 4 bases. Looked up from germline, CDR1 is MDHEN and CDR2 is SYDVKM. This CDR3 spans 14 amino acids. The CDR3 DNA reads TGTGCCAGCAGCATCGGGGGACAGCTCTATGGCTACACCTTC. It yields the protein CASSIGGQLYGYTF.

For the CDR3, the DNA is TGTGCCAGCAGGGAACGGACAGGAAGTAAAGTCGGGGAGCTGTTTTTT. Encoded protein: CASRERTGSKVGELFF. The genes are TRBV2 and TRBJ2-2; TRBD1 agrees at 7 bases. Germline CDR1 SNHLY, CDR2 FYNNEI. The J segment lost 7 bases and the V segment lost 6 bases, leaving 14 bases of the junction unmatched. This CDR3 region has 16 residues.

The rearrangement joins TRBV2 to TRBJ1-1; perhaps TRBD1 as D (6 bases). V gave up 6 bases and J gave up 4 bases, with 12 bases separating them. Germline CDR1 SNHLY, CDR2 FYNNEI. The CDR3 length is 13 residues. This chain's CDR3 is CASRGAEVTEAFF. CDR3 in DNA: TGTGCCAGCAGGGGGGCGGAGGTCACTGAAGCTTTCTTT.

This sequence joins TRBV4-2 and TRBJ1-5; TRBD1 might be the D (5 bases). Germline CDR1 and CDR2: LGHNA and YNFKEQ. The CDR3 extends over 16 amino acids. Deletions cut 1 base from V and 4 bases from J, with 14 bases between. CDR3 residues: CASSQGGRGENQPQHF. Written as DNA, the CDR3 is TGTGCCAGCAGCCAAGGCGGGAGGGGCGAGAATCAGCCCCAGCATTTT.

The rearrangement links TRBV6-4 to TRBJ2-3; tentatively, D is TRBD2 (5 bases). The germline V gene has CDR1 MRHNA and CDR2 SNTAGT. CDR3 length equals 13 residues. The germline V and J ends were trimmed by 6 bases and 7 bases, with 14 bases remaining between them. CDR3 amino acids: CASSQEPGNTQYF. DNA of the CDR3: TGTGCCAGCAGCCAGGAACCCGGGAATACGCAGTATTTT.

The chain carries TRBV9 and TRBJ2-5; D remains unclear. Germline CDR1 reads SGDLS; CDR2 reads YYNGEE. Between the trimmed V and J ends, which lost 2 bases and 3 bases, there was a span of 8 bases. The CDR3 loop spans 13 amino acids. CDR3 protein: CASSVETEETQYF. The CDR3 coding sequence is TGTGCCAGCAGCGTGGAGACTGAAGAGACCCAGTACTTC.

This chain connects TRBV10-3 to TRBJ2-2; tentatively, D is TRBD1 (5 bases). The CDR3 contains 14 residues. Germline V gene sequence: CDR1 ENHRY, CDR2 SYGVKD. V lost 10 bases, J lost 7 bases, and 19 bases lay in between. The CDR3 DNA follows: TGTGCCAGCAGGGATCGACTGGTTTACGGGGAGCTGTTTTTT. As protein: CASRDRLVYGELFF.

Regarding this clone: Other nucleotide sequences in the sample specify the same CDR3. In nucleotides, the CDR3 is TGTGCCAGCAGCTCCCAGGGTAACACTGAAGCTTTCTTT. It yields the protein CASSSQGNTEAFF. The chain has TRBV7-9 and TRBJ1-1, with a weak D call TRBD1 (5 bases). Germline V gene sequence: CDR1 SEHNR, CDR2 FQNEAQ (reference sequence). Trimming pared 4 bases from V and 2 bases from J, leaving 8 bases between. The CDR3 extends over 13 amino acids.

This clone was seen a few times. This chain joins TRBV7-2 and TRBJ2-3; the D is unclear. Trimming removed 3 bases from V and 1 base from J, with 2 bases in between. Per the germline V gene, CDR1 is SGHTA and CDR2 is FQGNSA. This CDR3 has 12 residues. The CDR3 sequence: CASSFGTDTQYF. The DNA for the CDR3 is TGTGCCAGCAGCTTCGGCACAGATACGCAGTATTTT.

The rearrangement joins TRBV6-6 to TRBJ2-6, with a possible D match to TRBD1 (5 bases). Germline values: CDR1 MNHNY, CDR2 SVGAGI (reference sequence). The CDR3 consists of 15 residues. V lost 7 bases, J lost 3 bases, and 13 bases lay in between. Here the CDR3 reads CASKGLNLGANVLTF. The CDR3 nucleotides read TGTGCCAGCAAGGGGCTAAACCTTGGGGCCAACGTCCTGACTTTC.

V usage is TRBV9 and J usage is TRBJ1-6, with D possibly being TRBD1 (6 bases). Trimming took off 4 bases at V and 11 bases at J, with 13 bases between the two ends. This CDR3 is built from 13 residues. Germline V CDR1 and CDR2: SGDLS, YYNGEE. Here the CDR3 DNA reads TGTGCCAGCAGCCCACAGGGTCTGCCACCCCTCCACTTT. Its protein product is CASSPQGLPPLHF.

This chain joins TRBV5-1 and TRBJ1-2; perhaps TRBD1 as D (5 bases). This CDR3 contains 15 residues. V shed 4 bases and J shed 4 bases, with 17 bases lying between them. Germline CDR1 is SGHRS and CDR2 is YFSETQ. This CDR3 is CASSPGRAGGYGYTF. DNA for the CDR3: TGCGCCAGCAGCCCAGGGAGGGCAGGAGGCTATGGCTACACCTTC.

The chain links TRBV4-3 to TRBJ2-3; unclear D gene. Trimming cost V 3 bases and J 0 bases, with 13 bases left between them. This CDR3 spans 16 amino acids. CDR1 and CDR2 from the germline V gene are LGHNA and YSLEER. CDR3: CASSHGTTSSTDTQYF. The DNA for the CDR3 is TGCGCCAGCAGCCACGGTACTACTTCTAGCACAGATACGCAGTATTTT.

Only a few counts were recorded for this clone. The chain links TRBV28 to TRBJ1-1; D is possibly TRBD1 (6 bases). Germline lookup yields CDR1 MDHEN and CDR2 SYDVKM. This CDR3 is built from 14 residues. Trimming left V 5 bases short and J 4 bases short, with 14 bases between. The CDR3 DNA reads TGTGCCAGCAGTGTGGGGGGGCATGGCACTGAAGCTTTCTTT. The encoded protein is CASSVGGHGTEAFF.

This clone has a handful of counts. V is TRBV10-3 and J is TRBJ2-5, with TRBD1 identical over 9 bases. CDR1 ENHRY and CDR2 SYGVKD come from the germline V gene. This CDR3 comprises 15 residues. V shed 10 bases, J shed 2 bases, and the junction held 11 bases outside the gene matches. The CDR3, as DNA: TGTGCCACAAACCGGGACAGGGCATCACAAGAGACCCAGTACTTC. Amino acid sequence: CATNRDRASQETQYF.

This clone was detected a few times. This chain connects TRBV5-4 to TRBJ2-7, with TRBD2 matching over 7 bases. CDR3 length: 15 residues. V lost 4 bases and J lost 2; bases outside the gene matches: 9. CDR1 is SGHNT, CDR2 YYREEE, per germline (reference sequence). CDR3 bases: TGTGCCAGCAGCCCCGGACTAGGAAGTCCCTACGAGCAGTACTTC. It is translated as CASSPGLGSPYEQYF.

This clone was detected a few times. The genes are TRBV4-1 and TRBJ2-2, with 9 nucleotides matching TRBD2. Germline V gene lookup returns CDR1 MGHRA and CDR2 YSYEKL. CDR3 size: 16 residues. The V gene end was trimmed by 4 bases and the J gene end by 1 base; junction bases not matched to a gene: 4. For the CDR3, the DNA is TGCGCCAGCAGCCTGCTTAGCGGGGGGAACACCGGGGAGCTGTTTTTT. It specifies CASSLLSGGNTGELFF.